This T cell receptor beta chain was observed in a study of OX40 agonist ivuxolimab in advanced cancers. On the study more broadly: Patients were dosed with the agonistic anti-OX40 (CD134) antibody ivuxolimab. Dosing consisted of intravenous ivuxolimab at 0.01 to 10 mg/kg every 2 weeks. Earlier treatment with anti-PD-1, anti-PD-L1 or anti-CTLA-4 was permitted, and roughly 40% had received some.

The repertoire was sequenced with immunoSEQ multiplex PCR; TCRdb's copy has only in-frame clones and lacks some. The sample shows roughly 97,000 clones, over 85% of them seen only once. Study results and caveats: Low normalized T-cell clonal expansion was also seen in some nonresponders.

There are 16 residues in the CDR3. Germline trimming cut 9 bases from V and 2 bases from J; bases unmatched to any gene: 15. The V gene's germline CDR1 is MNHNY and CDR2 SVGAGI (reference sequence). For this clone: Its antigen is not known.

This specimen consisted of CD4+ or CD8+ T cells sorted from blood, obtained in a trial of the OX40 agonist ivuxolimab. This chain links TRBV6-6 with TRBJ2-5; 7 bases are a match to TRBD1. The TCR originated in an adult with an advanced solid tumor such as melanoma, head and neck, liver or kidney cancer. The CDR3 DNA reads TGTGCCAGTCGTCATTCGGGACAGAAAAGTCAAGAGACCCAGTACTTC. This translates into CASRHSGQKSQETQYF.